This T cell receptor beta chain appears in the sequencing data of a study of cytotoxic CD8 clonotypes in ibrutinib-treated CLL (dated by TCRdb to the early 2020s). Regarding the research as a whole: In this cohort, 15 patients were treatment-naive and about a dozen were relapsed/refractory, while fewer than 18 had unmutated IGHV. Longitudinal samples were obtainable from about 30% of the roughly 90 participants in the trial. An average of roughly 250,000 productive templates and approximately 91,000 productive rearrangements was obtained per sample. Partial responses were observed in about 24 patients and complete responses in 2; after a median follow-up of about 69 months, remission was maintained in approximately 15 patients and progression was observed in about twelve. Response samples were taken after a median of roughly 12 months on treatment, ranging from roughly 6 to 36 months. Cryopreserved peripheral blood mononuclear cells were obtained prior to treatment, at the time of response, and at either disease progression or sustained remission.

Concerning this clone: Which antigen it targets is not known. No quality values exist for individual bases; no much larger clone is one base distant.

The goal of deep resolution MiSeq sequencing was a depth between 1 in 1 million and 1 in 200,000 T cells, and coverage averaged 10x per clonotype. TCR beta libraries were generated with the immunoSEQ hsTCRB Kit. In the source study's methods: ImmunoSEQ Data Assistant and ImmunoSEQ Analyzer were used for data analysis, and V, D and J genes were assigned according to IMGT definitions. Clonality, which ranges from 0 to 1, was calculated by subtracting the normalized Shannon entropy of productive rearrangement frequencies from one. Only overrepresented clonotypes making up at least 0.05% of each patient's repertoire were included in the public clonotype analysis. About a dozen repertoires from age-matched healthy donors, obtained from immuneACCESS, served as clonality controls. TCRdb provides this immuneACCESS table in a form limited to in-frame rearrangements. Some clones are lacking; in checked studies, under half of them reflect an unresolved V gene, and why the rest are absent is not known. That table is the source of V, J and clone size, and D and trimming were worked out from the DNA. This sample holds about 5,500 clones; nearly 70% were observed only once. Around 41% of the sample rests with the top ten.

Points the paper makes about the study in general: Sampling times were not matched between patients in sustained remission and patients whose disease was progressing, and lymph node repertoires were not examined. An increase in clonality was observed at ibrutinib response, with clonality remaining stable during sustained remission and falling back toward baseline at progression. At baseline, clonality was higher than in age-matched healthy donors and showed a strong correlation with circulating CD8+ T-cell counts. Public clonotypes were rare and either shrank or stayed stable during treatment, and the rise in clonality at ibrutinib response reflected expansion of private clonotypes.

For TCR beta library preparation, 1.5 to 2 micrograms of genomic DNA were extracted from the cryopreserved PBMCs. Longitudinal blood samples from CLL patients receiving ibrutinib monotherapy were subjected to high-throughput TCR beta sequencing. Patients were enrolled in a phase 2 open-label single-center ibrutinib monotherapy trial. There are 12 amino acids in the CDR3, from cysteine to phenylalanine inclusive. Only CDR3 DNA is held: 36 bases, read in frame from base 1. The germline ends are 10 bases apart after V is trimmed by 1 base and J by 9 bases. Reading the germline V gene (reference sequence) gives CDR1 SGHNT and CDR2 YYREEE.

The sequencing used PBMCs, collected before ibrutinib treatment. This chain joins TRBV5-4 to TRBJ1-2; the D gene identity is not certain. The receptor was isolated from a human donor with chronic lymphocytic leukemia. The bases read TGTGCCAGCAGCTTGACTGGGCGAAGCTACACCTTC. Protein translation: CASSLTGRSYTF. The full variable domain, with segments outside the CDR3 supplied by the reference TRBV5-4 and TRBJ1-2 proteins, appears as ETGVTQSPTHLIKTRGQQVTLRCSSQSGHNTVSWYQQALGQGPQFIFQYYREEENGRGNFPPRFSGLQFPNYSSELNVNALELDDSALYLCASSLTGRSYTFGSGTRLTVV.